This section outlines one TCR beta chain sequence together with its context. This record comes from a study of CD8 T cells in Susac syndrome. Germline values: CDR1 LGHDT, CDR2 YNNKEL (reference sequence). The germline V and J ends were trimmed by 4 bases and 2 bases, with 10 bases remaining between them. This CDR3 contains 14 residues. The authors reverse transcribed about 0.5 to 1 ug RNA with random hexamers. MiXCR, run by TCRdb on the immunoSEQ multiplex PCR reads, gives a single entry per CDR3 protein. The repertoire consists of about 150,000 distinct CDR3 sequences, with around 95% occurring once and the leading ten covering 0.16%.

The receptor was derived from a human donor with Susac syndrome. The chain couples TRBV3-1 to TRBJ2-3; D is perhaps TRBD2 (6 bases). Specimen: CD4+ T cells from PBMCs. The CDR3 DNA reads as TGTGCCAGCAGCCCGGGACTGCACACAGATACGCAGTATTTT. Amino acid sequence: CASSPGLHTDTQYF.